The 25 T cell receptor beta chains below all came from one sample that was sequenced in a study of human T cells and chemical hapten exposure (dated by TCRdb to the early 2020s). The label giving this sample's time point can be read as: pre-sensitization, week 0. Per the publication, the treatment or condition label means: therapeutic diphenylcyclopropenone sensitization with weekly scalp DPC. Receptor amplification or capture employed RACE. Data came from a NextSeq 500. TCRdb applied fastp at Q25 and MiXCR to the public reads, then kept only in-frame beta chains. Duplicate CDR3 protein sequences are folded into a single record with the most common DNA and genes. A total of approximately 320,000 distinct CDR3 sequences appear in this sample, around 5.5% of them only once. The ten largest clones represent approximately 8.2% of the sample. Here the sequenced sample was whole blood, taken in connection with sensitization to the hapten diphenylcyclopropenone (DPC). The receptors originated from a woman aged 18-29 years with alopecia areata. Some clones in this sample may be carry-over from other donors' samples.

The chain is built from TRBV20-1 and TRBJ1-2; D possibly corresponds to TRBD1 (5 bases). Germline lookup yields CDR1 DFQATT and CDR2 SNEGSKA (reference sequence). CDR3 length equals 13 residues. Between the trimmed V and J ends, which lost 4 bases and 4 bases, there was a span of 13 bases. In DNA, the CDR3 is TGCAGTGCTAATGGGGGGAATGGCTATGGCTACACCTTC. It encodes CSANGGNGYGYTF.

This clonotype appeared many times. The V call is TRBV27, the J call TRBJ2-2, with 9 bases lining up with TRBD2. The junction had 4 bases not matched to a gene; V was cut back by 7 bases and J by 4 bases. The CDR3 contains 14 residues. In germline, CDR1 is MNHEY, CDR2 SMNVEV (reference sequence). The CDR3 region is CASTGGGGTGELFF. In nucleotides, the CDR3 is TGTGCCAGCACTGGCGGGGGGGGCACCGGGGAGCTGTTTTTT.

This clonotype was observed a few times. The V and J genes are TRBV5-6 and TRBJ2-7; possible D gene TRBD2, 5 bases. Germline loops: CDR1 SGHDT, CDR2 YYEEEE. Trimming pared 0 bases from V and 0 bases from J, leaving 7 bases between. The CDR3 runs 14 residues. CDR3 region: CASSLGTYSYEQYF. Written as DNA, the CDR3 is TGTGCCAGCAGCTTGGGGACTTACTCCTACGAGCAGTACTTC.

This clonotype was counted ten times or more. The genes are TRBV10-3 and TRBJ1-1; D remains ambiguous. The CDR3 has 16 amino acids. V dropped 2 bases and J dropped 0 bases, with 13 bases sitting between them. Germline assignment: CDR1 ENHRY and CDR2 SYGVKD. As DNA, the CDR3 is TGTGCCATCAGTGAGCCGGGTCAGTCCCTGAACACTGAAGCTTTCTTT. Translating gives CAISEPGQSLNTEAFF.

This clonotype was counted ten times or more. The genes are TRBV7-9 and TRBJ1-1; no clear D gene. Trimming shortened V by 3 bases and J by 0 bases, and 11 bases separated the two germline ends. CDR3 size: 15 residues. Germline V gene data show CDR1 as SEHNR and CDR2 as FQNEAQ (reference sequence). CDR3 loop: CASSFQGGMNTEAFF. Written as DNA, the CDR3 is TGTGCCAGCAGCTTCCAAGGAGGGATGAACACTGAAGCTTTCTTT.

The chain joins TRBV9 to TRBJ2-3; D gene unclear. The ends were cut back, 3 bases at V and 2 bases at J, with 16 bases in the middle. Germline V gives CDR1 SGDLS, CDR2 YYNGEE. This CDR3 has 16 residues. The CDR3 bases are TGTGCCAGCAGCGAGGGAATAGAGGAATTCACAGATACGCAGTATTTT. As protein: CASSEGIEEFTDTQYF.

In this sample, this clonotype turned up a few times. J is TRBJ1-5 and V is TRBV21-1; the D segment call TRBD1 is taken from the table without a DNA check. TRBV21-1 is labeled a pseudogene. This CDR3 is built from 17 residues. CDR3 amino acids: CASSKVRLDSSNQPQHF. The CDR3 DNA sequence: TGTGCCAGCAGCAAAGTTAGGCTGGACAGTAGCAATCAGCCCCAGCATTTT.

There are many counts of this clonotype. This sequence joins TRBV7-8 and TRBJ2-5; 8 bases fit TRBD1. Trimming removed 5 bases from V and 2 bases from J; junction bases left unmatched: 10. This CDR3 region has 16 residues. Germline assignment: CDR1 SGHVS and CDR2 FQNEAQ. CDR3 loop: CASSRTRQGPQETQYF. The CDR3 DNA reads TGTGCCAGCAGCCGAACCCGACAGGGGCCTCAAGAGACCCAGTACTTC.

This sequence joins TRBV6-5 and TRBJ1-1; no definite D call. V was cut by 6 bases and J by 8 bases, with 16 bases left in between. CDR1 and CDR2 (germline): MNHEY, SVGAGI. The length of the CDR3 is 13 residues. CDR3 sequence reads: CASRLNRASEAFF. The CDR3 nucleotides read TGTGCCAGCAGATTAAATAGGGCATCAGAAGCTTTCTTT.

This clonotype was detected a few times. The chain employs TRBV12-3 or TRBV12-4 and TRBJ2-1; 11 bases map to TRBD1. The CDR3 sequence is 13 residues long. V was clipped by 6 bases and J by 9 bases; unmatched bases: 4. The CDR3 is CASRGQGEVEQFF. In DNA form, the CDR3 reads TGTGCCAGCAGGGGACAGGGGGAGGTTGAGCAGTTCTTC.

This clonotype was seen more than once but under ten times. The chain couples TRBV9 to TRBJ2-2; D possibly matches TRBD1 or TRBD2 (5 bases each). Trimming left V 0 bases short and J 3 bases short, with 6 bases between. Germline V gives CDR1 SGDLS, CDR2 YYNGEE. This CDR3 has 14 residues. Here the CDR3 DNA reads TGTGCCAGCAGCGTAGTGGGGGACACCGGGGAGCTGTTTTTT. Translated, it gives CASSVVGDTGELFF.

At least ten counts were recorded for this clonotype. A read error may account for a junction end that differs from germline. The chain has TRBV15 and TRBJ1-6; TRBD1 might be the D (5 bases). The CDR3 totals 13 residues. CDR1 and CDR2 from the germline V gene are LNHNV and YYDKDF (reference sequence). In DNA form, the CDR3 reads TGTGCCACCGGGGCCCCGAGGAATTCGCCCCTCCACTTT. Protein product: CATGAPRNSPLHF.

This clonotype was detected many times. The chain employs TRBV6-5 and TRBJ1-1; D call uncertain. The CDR3 is 17 amino acids. Deletions cut 0 bases from V and 4 bases from J, with 18 bases between. Per the germline V gene, CDR1 is MNHEY and CDR2 is SVGAGI. The CDR3 DNA is TGTGCCAGCAGTTACTCGAATGCGGTGGTTTTGGGCACTGAAGCTTTCTTT. This sequence encodes CASSYSNAVVLGTEAFF.

Notes on this clonotype: At one boundary the junction diverges from the germline segment, which might be a read error. V usage is TRBV24-1 and J usage is TRBJ2-5, with 8 bases fitting TRBD2. Germline loops: CDR1 KGHDR, CDR2 SFDVKD. The CDR3 is 16 residues long. CDR3 DNA sequence: TGTGCCACCAGTGATAACAGCGGGGGACCTACGGAGACCCGGTACTTC. It specifies CATSDNSGGPTETRYF.

The chain recombines TRBV7-2 with TRBJ2-3; D may correspond to TRBD1 or TRBD2 (6 bases each). V dropped 4 bases and J dropped 6 bases, with 17 bases sitting between them. Germline V gene lookup returns CDR1 SGHTA and CDR2 FQGNSA. CDR3 length: 15 residues. CDR3 loop: CASSSGGLLTDTQYF. The CDR3 nucleotides read TGTGCCAGCAGCTCTGGGGGGCTCCTGACGGATACGCAGTATTTT.

The table lists this clonotype with a few counts. The chain joins TRBV6-6 to TRBJ2-7; D gene uncertain. Germline V gene data show CDR1 as MNHNY and CDR2 as SVGAGI (reference sequence). The CDR3 has 14 residues. V lost 10 bases and J 7 bases, leaving 23 bases between the germline ends. The CDR3 is CANSRSSGIGEQYF. In DNA, the CDR3 is TGTGCCAACAGCCGCTCCTCGGGCATCGGGGAGCAGTACTTC.

In this sample, this clonotype turned up many times. This sequence joins TRBV20-1 and TRBJ1-5; 8 bases line up with TRBD1. CDR1 and CDR2 from the germline V gene are DFQATT and SNEGSKA (reference sequence). Trimming took 1 base from V and 7 from J; bases not matched to a gene: 3. The CDR3 has 13 residues. CDR3 loop: CSARGTGHQPQHF. As DNA, the CDR3 is TGCAGTGCTAGAGGGACAGGGCACCAGCCCCAGCATTTT.

The V gene is TRBV9, the J gene TRBJ2-7, with D possibly TRBD1 on 5 matching bases. CDR3 length equals 15 residues. The V and J ends lost 0 bases and 4 bases respectively, with 14 bases between them. In germline, CDR1 is SGDLS, CDR2 YYNGEE. The DNA of the CDR3 is TGTGCCAGCAGCGTAGATGCGACAGTTCCTTACGAGCAGTACTTC. This sequence encodes CASSVDATVPYEQYF.

This clonotype turned up a few times. The chain carries TRBV6-2 or TRBV6-3 and TRBJ2-5; TRBD1 matches at 7 bases. The CDR3 runs 16 residues. The germline V gene encodes CDR1 MNHEY and CDR2 SVGEGT. J gave up 0 bases and V 2 bases, and 6 bases lay outside the gene matches. The CDR3 loop is CASSYGQATYQETQYF. The DNA of the CDR3 is TGTGCCAGCAGTTACGGACAGGCGACGTACCAAGAGACCCAGTACTTC.

This clonotype was observed a few times. The J gene is TRBJ2-3, the V gene TRBV20-1, with unresolved D. Trimming took off 2 bases at V and 3 bases at J, with 18 bases between the two ends. The germline V gene has CDR1 DFQATT and CDR2 SNEGSKA (reference sequence). The CDR3 totals 16 residues. This chain's CDR3 is CSARNDGPLDTDTQYF. The CDR3 bases are TGCAGTGCTAGAAATGACGGACCTCTAGATACAGATACGCAGTATTTT.

The sample holds many counts of this clonotype. The J gene is TRBJ2-1, the V gene TRBV6-2 or TRBV6-3; possible D gene TRBD2, 5 bases. V dropped 1 base and J dropped 7 bases, with 8 bases sitting between them. CDR3 length: 13 amino acids. Germline V gene sequence: CDR1 MNHEY, CDR2 SVGEGT. CDR3 coding DNA: TGTGCCAGCAGTTACTTTAGCGCGAATGAGCAGTTCTTC. Its translation: CASSYFSANEQFF.

Comment on this clonotype: An end of the junction differs from the germline gene, which may be a read error. The gene calls are TRBV11-2 and TRBJ1-4; possible D gene TRBD1, 6 bases. The CDR3 is 16 amino acids. In germline, CDR1 is SGHAT, CDR2 FQNNGV. Written as DNA, the CDR3 is TGTGCCAGCAGCTTAGAGCAAGGAGGGGGACTCGAAAAACTGTTATTT. The encoded protein is CASSLEQGGGLEKLLF.

The sample holds many counts of this clonotype. V gene TRBV7-3 combines with J gene TRBJ1-1; 9 positions match TRBD1. Trimming removed 4 bases from V and 7 bases from J; junction bases left unmatched: 4. The germline gives CDR1 SGHTA, CDR2 FQGTGA. The length of the CDR3 is 13 residues. CDR3 bases: TGTGCCAGCAGCTCAGTGGGACAGGGTGAAGCTTTCTTT. This encodes CASSSVGQGEAFF.

This clonotype was recorded at least ten times. V usage is TRBV6-5 and J usage is TRBJ1-1; tentatively, D is TRBD1 (5 bases). The CDR3 totals 14 residues. V was pared by 5 bases and J by 2 bases, with 12 bases between. From germline, CDR1 is MNHEY and CDR2 SVGAGI. The CDR3 nucleotides read TGTGCCAGCAGTCCTGGGGCATTTAACACTGAAGCTTTCTTT. Amino acid sequence: CASSPGAFNTEAFF.

This clonotype was counted a few times. V is TRBV28 and J is TRBJ1-6; D may be TRBD1 (6 bases). V was clipped by 6 bases and J by 6 bases, with 18 bases between them. This CDR3 region has 16 residues. Germline V gene lookup returns CDR1 MDHEN and CDR2 SYDVKM. The CDR3: CASRIGGGTSNSPLHF. CDR3 sequence (DNA): TGTGCCAGCAGAATAGGGGGGGGGACTAGTAATTCACCCCTCCACTTT.